This T cell receptor beta chain was recovered during a study of CD8+CD57+ T cells in acquired aplastic anemia (dated by TCRdb to 2016 to 2019). Looking at the study overall: A mean of about 3 ug of DNA, ranging from about 0.17 to 30 ug, was extracted from sorted CD4+ and CD8+ cells. An average of about 10 million reads for CD4+ cells and approximately 11 million reads for CD8+ cells was obtained from healthy donor samples. What the study reported, not specific to this receptor: Although roughly 30 CD8+ CDR3 sequences were shared by patients and controls, these sequences appeared highly expressed in patients and within the immunodominant clones of patients. No significant difference in CD8+ Simpson's diversity was found between patients and healthy controls (P=0.060).

V trim: 1 base; J trim: 2 bases; unmatched bases: 13. CDR1 and CDR2 were assigned from the germline V gene as MGHDK and SYGVNS. The cysteine opens and the phenylalanine closes a CDR3 of 19 amino acids. Of the read, only the CDR3 DNA is kept; its 57 bases are in frame from base 1. Genomic DNA was used as template for profiling of TCR beta VDJ combinations and CDR3 sequences. An Illumina HiSeq 2000 was used for TCR repertoire sequencing. Turning to the authors' computational methods: Repertoires were assessed using TRBV/TRBJ rearrangement plots, CDR3 size and DJ length profiles, and Simpson's diversity index. The immunodominant clone was defined as the most abundant DNA sequence in deep sequencing data. CDR3 amino acid sequences were checked for sharing across subjects and were also compared against the VDJdb database and published repertoires. Through fastp at Q25 and MiXCR, TCRdb rebuilt clones from the public reads, retaining in-frame beta chains. Here each entry gathers all rows of one CDR3 protein and keeps the most common genes and DNA. The V and J calls were not made by the authors but by TCRdb's processing. This sample has about 220,000 distinct CDR3 sequences in its table, and 30% to 40% of those were observed once. Of the sample, roughly 1.1% is held by the ten largest clones.

TCR repertoires of sorted CD4+ and CD8+ blood T cells from severe aplastic anemia patients and healthy subjects were deep-sequenced in the study. Ficoll-Paque density gradient centrifugation was used to isolate peripheral blood mononuclear cells. CD4+ and CD8+ T cells were sorted by FACS or magnetic beads before DNA extraction. Ten or more counts support this clonotype. Its specific antigen is unknown. No much larger clone exists at a distance of one base, and base qualities are not known. Sequenced sample: sorted CD4+, CD8+, or CD8+CD57+ T cells (not recorded which) from PBMCs. This sequence uses TRBV25-1 and TRBJ1-4, with 7 central nucleotides matching TRBD1. The sequence was collected from a human donor in good health, serving as a control. The CDR3 has the sequence CASSEWEGARSDTNEKLFF. The DNA reads as follows: TGTGCCAGCAGTGAATGGGAGGGGGCGCGGTCCGATACTAATGAAAAACTGTTTTTT.